This passage covers 18 T cell receptor beta chains from one sample sequenced in a study of blood T cell repertoires in COVID-19. This table comes from immunoSEQ multiplex PCR, and its TCRdb copy is limited to in-frame clones, with some not included. This repertoire shows around 110,000 clones, more than 80% found once; its top ten account for more than 4.5%. Sequencing was done on a sample of peripheral blood. The source of these receptors is a man aged 40-50 years with active or convalescent COVID-19.

Relative to its sample, this clone is medium-sized. The rearrangement links TRBV18 to TRBJ1-2; D possibly corresponds to TRBD1 (5 bases). Germline V gene sequence: CDR1 KGHSH, CDR2 LQKENI. CDR3 length equals 16 residues. Trimming removed 3 bases at V and 2 bases at J, with 16 bases between. The CDR3 nucleotides are TGTGCCAGCTCACCGAGAGAGGACAACTCGAACTATGGCTACACCTTC. This gives the protein CASSPREDNSNYGYTF.

This clone was counted a single time. The J gene is TRBJ1-2, the V gene TRBV28; TRBD1 agrees at 7 bases. V gave up 6 bases and J gave up 5 bases; unmatched junction bases: 12. The germline V gene has CDR1 MDHEN and CDR2 SYDVKM. CDR3 length equals 15 residues. The CDR3 sequence is CASRFSDRNSYGYTF. Here the CDR3 DNA reads TGTGCCAGCAGGTTCTCGGACAGGAACAGTTATGGCTACACCTTC.

The sample holds one count of this clone. The rearrangement joins TRBV6-2 or TRBV6-3 to TRBJ1-2; no firm D call. V lost 2 bases, J lost 8 bases, and 9 bases lay in between. Germline CDR1 is MNHEY and CDR2 is SVGEGT. This CDR3 has 12 amino acids. In DNA form, the CDR3 reads TGTGCCAGCAGTTACGGAGGTGAGGGCTACACCTTC. It is translated as CASSYGGEGYTF.

The rearrangement uses TRBV2 and TRBJ1-1; possible D gene TRBD1, 6 bases. V was shortened by 7 bases and J by 8 bases, with 11 bases between the two germline ends. The CDR3 totals 11 residues. Germline V lookup: CDR1 SNHLY, CDR2 FYNNEI. In DNA, the CDR3 is TGTGCCAGCATCAGAGGGGGAGAAGCTTTCTTT. Translation gives CASIRGGEAFF.

The rearrangement joins TRBV6-5 to TRBJ2-3; D ambiguous. V lost 4 bases and J lost 6, with 5 bases in between. Germline V lookup: CDR1 MNHEY, CDR2 SVGAGI. The CDR3 runs 11 residues. Written as DNA, the CDR3 is TGTGCCAGCAGTTTACTCGATACGCAGTATTTT. This codes for CASSLLDTQYF.

The chain couples TRBV11-3 to TRBJ1-1; D not resolved. There are 15 residues in the CDR3. The germline V gene encodes CDR1 SGHNT and CDR2 YENEEA. Between the trimmed V and J ends, which lost 3 bases and 1 base, there was a span of 12 bases. In DNA, the CDR3 is TGTGCCAGCAGCTTCGGGTCGGGTGAGAACACTGAAGCTTTCTTT. This codes for CASSFGSGENTEAFF. The entire variable domain, with the rest obtained from reference TRBV11-3 and TRBJ1-1, is as follows: EAGVVQSPRYKIIEKKQPVAFWCNPISGHNTLYWYLQNLGQGPELLIRYENEEAVDDSQLPKDRFSAERLKGVDSTLKIQPAELGDSAVYLCASSFGSGENTEAFFGQGTRLTVV.

The chain uses TRBV16 and TRBJ2-6; tentatively, D is TRBD1 (7 bases). The CDR3 covers 16 residues. CDR1 KGHSY and CDR2 FQNENV come from the germline V gene. V lost 7 bases to trimming and J lost 2 bases, with 15 bases between them. The CDR3 DNA sequence: TGTGCCAGCAAACAGCAGGGGGGCGCTGGGGCCAACGTCCTGACTTTC. This encodes CASKQQGGAGANVLTF.

The chain uses TRBV28 and TRBJ1-6, with D maybe TRBD1 (5 bases). Germline CDR1 MDHEN, CDR2 SYDVKM. The CDR3 covers 14 residues. The ends were cut back, 6 bases at V and 4 bases at J, with 10 bases in the middle. DNA for the CDR3: TGTGCCAGCAGGACCCAGGGTTATAATTCACCCCTCCACTTT. Translated: CASRTQGYNSPLHF.

By sample fraction, this clone is medium-sized. V and J are TRBV5-4 and TRBJ2-7, with D tentatively TRBD1 (6 bases). V lost 3 bases to trimming and J lost 6 bases, with 19 bases between them. The CDR3 has 15 residues. Per the germline V gene, CDR1 is SGHNT and CDR2 is YYREEE (reference sequence). The CDR3 DNA is TGTGCCAGCAGCTCGACCTCTTCAGGGGCCATCGAGCAGTACTTC. Amino acid sequence: CASSSTSSGAIEQYF.

The chain couples TRBV12-3 or TRBV12-4 to TRBJ1-4; no definite D call. The CDR3 has 12 residues. V lost 6 bases, J lost 11 bases, and 13 bases lay in between. Here the CDR3 reads CASSAPRWKLFF. CDR3 DNA: TGTGCCAGCAGCGCACCTCGGTGGAAACTGTTTTTT.

This clone appeared once. This chain connects TRBV21-1 to TRBJ2-7; TRBD1 reflects the table's D call only, with no check against the DNA. TRBV21-1 is noted as a pseudogene. The CDR3 has 13 residues. The CDR3 reads CASSNDRAYEQYF. The CDR3 DNA is TGTGCCAGCAGCAATGACAGGGCCTACGAGCAGTACTTC.

J is TRBJ1-4 and V is TRBV30; D call uncertain. Germline loops: CDR1 GTSNPN, CDR2 SVGIG (reference sequence). Trimming cost V 0 bases and J 5 bases, with 13 bases left between them. The CDR3 is 15 amino acids. CDR3 DNA: TGTGCCTGGAGTGTACGCGGCAGCATGAATGAAAAACTGTTTTTT. Translated: CAWSVRGSMNEKLFF.

This chain joins TRBV25-1 and TRBJ1-3; 7 nucleotides line up with TRBD1. CDR1 is MGHDK and CDR2 is SYGVNS in the germline V gene. The CDR3 length is 15 residues. The J segment lost 3 bases and the V segment lost 6 bases, leaving 8 bases of the junction unmatched. The CDR3 nucleotides read TGTGCCAGCAGAGAGACAGGGAATATTGGAAACACCATATATTTT. Protein: CASRETGNIGNTIYF.

CDR3 residues: CASSPDREYTEAFF. CDR3 in DNA: TGTGCCAGCAGCCCGGACAGGGAGTACACTGAAGCTTTCTTT. V gene TRBV7-9 combines with J gene TRBJ1-1; 8 bases agree with TRBD1. From germline, CDR1 is SEHNR and CDR2 FQNEAQ (reference sequence). The CDR3 length is 14 residues. V lost 5 bases and J lost 3; bases outside the gene matches: 5.

The chain has TRBV9 and TRBJ1-6; D call uncertain. Germline CDR1 is SGDLS and CDR2 is YYNGEE. V was shortened by 0 bases and J by 12 bases, with 10 bases between the two germline ends. The CDR3 runs to 13 residues. Here the CDR3 reads CASSVDLGGPLHF. In DNA form, the CDR3 reads TGTGCCAGCAGCGTAGACCTCGGCGGACCCCTCCACTTT.

The rearrangement links TRBV2 to TRBJ2-7; D is possibly TRBD1 (6 bases). The germline CDR1 and CDR2 sequences are SNHLY and FYNNEI. Trimming shortened V by 6 bases and J by 7 bases, and 19 bases separated the two germline ends. This CDR3 comprises 14 residues. The CDR3 protein is CASRTAQGIPEQYF. The DNA for the CDR3 is TGTGCCAGCAGAACAGCCCAGGGGATTCCGGAGCAGTACTTC.

V gene TRBV18 combines with J gene TRBJ2-7, with D possibly being TRBD1 (7 bases). Trimming took off 3 bases at V and 2 bases at J, with 14 bases between the two ends. Germline CDR1 and CDR2: KGHSH and LQKENI. This CDR3 is 15 amino acids long. The CDR3 here is CASSPRGDRPYEQYF. In DNA, the CDR3 is TGTGCCAGCTCACCCAGGGGGGACAGACCCTACGAGCAGTACTTC.

The chain employs TRBV19 and TRBJ1-2; TRBD1 might be the D (5 bases). V was trimmed by 6 bases and J by 4 bases, leaving 12 bases between them. This CDR3 contains 13 residues. Germline values: CDR1 LNHDA, CDR2 SQIVND (reference sequence). As DNA, the CDR3 is TGTGCCAGTAGCGCAGGGCAGTCCTATGGCTACACCTTC. As protein: CASSAGQSYGYTF.